This TCR beta chain was documented in a study of tumor-infiltrating lymphocytes in primary liver carcinoma. Making TCR beta cDNA involved approximately 0.5 ug total RNA and a constant-region primer. Employing slightly modified ARM-PCR, three nested multiplex PCR rounds were run, and these gave rise to the TCR beta libraries. TCRdb ran MiXCR on the multiplex PCR reads and lists one entry per CDR3 protein. Of approximately 190,000 distinct CDR3 sequences listed, around four fifths are singletons. This clonotype occurred a few times. At one end the junction does not follow the germline gene, possibly because of a read error. From unsorted bulk tissue weighing roughly 19-32 mg, DNA and RNA were co-extracted. HBV chronically infected the treatment-naive patients. Sequencing was performed on tumor tissue from primary liver carcinoma. The origin of this receptor is a man aged 40-50 years with primary liver carcinoma and hepatitis B virus infection.

The CDR3 protein is CASSLGLSNNEQFF. The DNA for the CDR3 is TGTGCTAGCAGCTTAGGGCTCAGCAACAATGAGCAATTCTTC. The V call is TRBV11-3, the J call TRBJ2-1; D unresolved. This CDR3 is 14 amino acids long. Germline CDR1 is SGHNT and CDR2 is YENEEA.